The T cell receptor (beta chain) described here comes from a study of T cells in Graves' hyperthyroidism and ophthalmopathy (dated by TCRdb to about 2019). With respect to the entire study: Peripheral blood samples were taken at the time of initial diagnosis, prior to any treatment. The paper describes TCR Vbeta CDR3 sequencing of about 140 peripheral blood samples, made up of fewer than 50 ophthalmopathy patients, 70 to 75 hyperthyroidism patients and about 17 progressor patients. In roughly six Graves' hyperthyroidism patients, the study also compared T-cell repertoires from thyroid tissue with T-cell repertoires from blood. Once sampling was done, hyperthyroidism patients were given methimazole at a starting dose of 30 mg daily, whereas ophthalmopathy patients were given high-dose intravenous methylprednisolone. The roughly 94 discovery patients were randomly divided into training and test sets at a 7:3 ratio. Whether ophthalmopathy could be predicted prospectively was tested in an independent validation cohort made up of 18 to 20 hyperthyroidism patients plus 17 patients who later progressed to ophthalmopathy. To identify TCR V-J signatures that set the groups apart, the researchers used a discovery cohort of 95 to 100 patients, made up of roughly 40 with Graves' ophthalmopathy and some 58 with stable Graves' hyperthyroidism. What the authors observed across the whole study: Most expanded thyroid clonotypes (frequency above 0.001) were also found in blood, which suggests that blood repertoires may mirror thyroid immune responses. Sample size was not statistically predetermined, and investigators were not blinded to group allocation. In validation, progression to ophthalmopathy was predicted by the model with 65% to 71% sensitivity and just over 72% specificity, a median of around 5.9 months before onset. A model built on a 13 V-J signature distinguished ophthalmopathy from stable hyperthyroidism, reaching 85% to 90% sensitivity and around 81% specificity in cross-validation and 80%/75% in testing.

Ophthalmopathy patients had moderately to severely active disease, with a Clinical Activity Score of 3 or more, a NOSPECS grade of 4 or more, and a disease duration of less than 3 months. Exclusion was applied to patients with uncontrolled infections, other autoimmune diseases, pregnancy or lactation. Diagnoses relied on clinical symptoms, serum thyroxine and TRAb, thyroid ultrasound and orbital computed tomography. PBMCs were separated from around 9.1 ml of fresh peripheral blood using Ficoll-Paque density gradient centrifugation. Total RNA was extracted using Trizol reagent, and RNA quality was assessed on an Agilent 2100 Bioanalyzer. V is shortened by 1 base, J by 5 bases, and the region joining them spans 6 bases. Measured from the cysteine to the phenylalanine, the CDR3 is 13 residues long. Only the CDR3 DNA is retained, 39 bases long and in frame from the first base. From the germline V gene, CDR1 is LGHNA and CDR2 is YNFKEQ.

This clonotype was counted ten times or more. Its specific antigen is unknown. Qualities for individual bases were not recorded, and no much larger clone is one base off. The TCR beta CDR3 regions were amplified from RNA transcripts. A first-round RT-PCR of the TCR CDR3 used the HTBI primer set with the Qiagen OneStep RT-PCR kit. Libraries were constructed in a second round of multiplex PCR, after which size selection and purification were performed. Sequencing of the libraries was done on an Illumina HiSeq2000 using paired-end 100 bp reads. In the source study's methods: Raw data were processed with SOAPnuke, discarding reads with adapters, uncalled bases, mean Phred below 15, or no exact constant-primer or identifier match. COPE v1.2.5 was used to merge the high-quality paired reads, and each unique nucleotide sequence was defined as a clonotype. Clonotypes were aligned to IMGT TRBV, TRBD and TRBJ reference segments using MiTCR v1.1. The analysis included only V-J combinations with a frequency above 0.0001, which together covered 99% to 99.2% of the repertoires. A TCS score was defined as the ratio of F50 (clonal expansion) to E x V (chaos), with BLOSUM62-based TCRdist applied between CDR3 peptides within each V-J. Welch's t-statistics and random forest reduced around 510 V-J features to around 14, which were used in a naive Bayes classifier (R e1071). Thyroid-blood repertoire similarity was quantified with the Morisita-Horn index. The raw public reads went through TCRdb reprocessing: fastp at Q25, MiXCR clone calling, in-frame beta chains kept. Each entry is one CDR3 protein sequence, shown with its most common DNA and genes. TCRdb's processing, not the authors', yielded these V and J calls. For this sample the table gives under 40,000 distinct CDR3 sequences, of which around half were detected only once. The ten largest clones represent roughly 27% of the sample.

Source material: blood. The clonotype comes from a middle-aged woman with Graves' ophthalmopathy. Recombination linked TRBV4-2 to TRBJ2-1; TRBD2 might be the D gene, on 5 matching bases. The CDR3 amino acid sequence is: CASSQVGDNEQFF. The bases are TGTGCCAGCAGCCAAGTGGGAGACAATGAGCAGTTCTTC.